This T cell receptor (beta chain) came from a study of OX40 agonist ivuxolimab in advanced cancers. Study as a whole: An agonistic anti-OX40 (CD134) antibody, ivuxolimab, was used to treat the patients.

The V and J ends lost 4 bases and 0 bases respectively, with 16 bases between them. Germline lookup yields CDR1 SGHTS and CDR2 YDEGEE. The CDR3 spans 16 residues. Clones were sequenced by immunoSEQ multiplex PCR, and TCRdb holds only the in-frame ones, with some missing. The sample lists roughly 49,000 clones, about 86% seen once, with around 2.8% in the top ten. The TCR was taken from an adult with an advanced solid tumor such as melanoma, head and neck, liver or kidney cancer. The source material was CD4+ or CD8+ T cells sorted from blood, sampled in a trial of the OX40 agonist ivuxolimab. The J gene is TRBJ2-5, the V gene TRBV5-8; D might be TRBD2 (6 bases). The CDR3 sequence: CASSPVGAGYQETQYF. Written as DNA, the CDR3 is TGTGCCAGCAGCCCGGTAGGGGCGGGGTACCAAGAGACCCAGTACTTC.